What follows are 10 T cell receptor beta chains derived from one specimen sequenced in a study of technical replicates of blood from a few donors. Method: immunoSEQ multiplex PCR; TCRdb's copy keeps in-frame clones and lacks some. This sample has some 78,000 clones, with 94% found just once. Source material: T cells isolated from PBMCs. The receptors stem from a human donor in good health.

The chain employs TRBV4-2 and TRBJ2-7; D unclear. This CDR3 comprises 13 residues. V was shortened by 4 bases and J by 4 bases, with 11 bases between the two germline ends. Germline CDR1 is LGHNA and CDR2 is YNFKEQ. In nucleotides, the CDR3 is TGTGCCAGCAGCCCCCCGTCCAGTTACGAGCAGTACTTC. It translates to CASSPPSSYEQYF.

CDR3 sequence: CASSQVGTGKNIQYF. CDR3 coding DNA: TGCGCCAGCAGCCAAGTCGGAACGGGCAAAAACATTCAGTACTTC. V usage is TRBV4-1 and J usage is TRBJ2-4; D not certain. In germline, CDR1 is MGHRA, CDR2 YSYEKL. The CDR3 contains 15 residues. Trimming cost V 1 base and J 3 bases, with 10 bases left between them.

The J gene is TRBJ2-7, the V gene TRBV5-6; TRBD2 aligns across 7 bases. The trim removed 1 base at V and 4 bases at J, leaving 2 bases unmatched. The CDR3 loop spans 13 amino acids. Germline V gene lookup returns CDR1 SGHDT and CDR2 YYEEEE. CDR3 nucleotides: TGTGCCAGCAGCTTGACGCGGGGGTACGAGCAGTACTTC. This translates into CASSLTRGYEQYF.

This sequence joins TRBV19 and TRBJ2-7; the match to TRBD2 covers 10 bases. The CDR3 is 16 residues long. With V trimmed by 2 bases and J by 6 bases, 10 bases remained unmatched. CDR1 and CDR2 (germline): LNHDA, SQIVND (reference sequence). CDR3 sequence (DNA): TGTGCCAGTAGTATAAGCCTAGCGGGAGTAGTCCGCGAGCAGTACTTC. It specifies CASSISLAGVVREQYF.

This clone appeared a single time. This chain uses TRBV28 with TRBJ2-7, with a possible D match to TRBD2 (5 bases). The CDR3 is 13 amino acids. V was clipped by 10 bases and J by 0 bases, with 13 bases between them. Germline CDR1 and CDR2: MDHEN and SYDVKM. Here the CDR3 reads CATRSGFSYEQYF. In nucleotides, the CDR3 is TGTGCCACTAGGAGCGGCTTCTCCTACGAGCAGTACTTC.

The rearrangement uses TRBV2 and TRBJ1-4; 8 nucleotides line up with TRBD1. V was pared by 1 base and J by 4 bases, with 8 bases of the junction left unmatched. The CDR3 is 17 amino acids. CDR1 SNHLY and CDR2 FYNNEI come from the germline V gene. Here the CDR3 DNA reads TGTGCCAGCAGTGAAGGATGGGGGACAGGTTTTAATGAAAAACTGTTTTTT. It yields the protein CASSEGWGTGFNEKLFF.

CDR3 loop: CASSTGTFYEQYF. The CDR3 DNA follows: TGTGCCAGTAGTACGGGGACTTTCTACGAGCAGTACTTC. The chain is built from TRBV19 and TRBJ2-7; TRBD2 might be the D (6 bases). The CDR3 loop spans 13 amino acids. Trimming shortened V by 4 bases and J by 3 bases, and 10 bases separated the two germline ends. CDR1 LNHDA and CDR2 SQIVND come from the germline V gene (reference sequence).

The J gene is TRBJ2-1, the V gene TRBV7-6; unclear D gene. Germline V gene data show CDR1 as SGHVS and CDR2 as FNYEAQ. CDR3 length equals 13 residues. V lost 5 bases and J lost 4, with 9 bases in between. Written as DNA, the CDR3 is TGTGCCAGCAGCCCCGTGGAGTACAATGAGCAGTTCTTC. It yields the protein CASSPVEYNEQFF.

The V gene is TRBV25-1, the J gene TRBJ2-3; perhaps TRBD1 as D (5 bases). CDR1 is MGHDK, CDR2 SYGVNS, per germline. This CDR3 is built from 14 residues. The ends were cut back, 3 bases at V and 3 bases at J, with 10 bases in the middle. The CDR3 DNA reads TGTGCCAGCAGTGACCGGGCAGGGACAGATACGCAGTATTTT. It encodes CASSDRAGTDTQYF.

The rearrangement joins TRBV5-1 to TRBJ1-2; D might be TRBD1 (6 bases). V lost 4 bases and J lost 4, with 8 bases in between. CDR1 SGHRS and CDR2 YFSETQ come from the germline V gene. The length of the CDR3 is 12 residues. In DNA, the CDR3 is TGCGCCAGCAGCATGACAGGCTATGGCTACACCTTC. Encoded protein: CASSMTGYGYTF. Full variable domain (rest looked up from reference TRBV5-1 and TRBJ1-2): KAGVTQTPRYLIKTRGQQVTLSCSPISGHRSVSWYQQTPGQGLQFLFEYFSETQRNKGNFPGRFSGRQFSNSRSEMNVSTLELGDSALYLCASSMTGYGYTFGSGTRLTVV.